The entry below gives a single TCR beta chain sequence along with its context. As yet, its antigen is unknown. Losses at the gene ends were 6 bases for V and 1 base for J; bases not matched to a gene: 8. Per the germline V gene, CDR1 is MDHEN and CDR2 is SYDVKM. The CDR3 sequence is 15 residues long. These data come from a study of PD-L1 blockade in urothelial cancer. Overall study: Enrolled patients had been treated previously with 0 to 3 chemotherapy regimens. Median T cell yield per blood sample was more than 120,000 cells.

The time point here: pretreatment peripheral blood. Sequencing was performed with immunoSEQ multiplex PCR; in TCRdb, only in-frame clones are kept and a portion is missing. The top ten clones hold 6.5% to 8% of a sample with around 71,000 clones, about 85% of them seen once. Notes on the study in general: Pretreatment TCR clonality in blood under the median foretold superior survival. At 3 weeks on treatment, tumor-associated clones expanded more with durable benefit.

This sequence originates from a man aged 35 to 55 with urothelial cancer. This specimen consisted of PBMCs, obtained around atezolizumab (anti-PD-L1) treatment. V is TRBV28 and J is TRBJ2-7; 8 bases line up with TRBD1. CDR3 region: CASRRDRGASYEQYF. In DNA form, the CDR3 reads TGTGCCAGCAGAAGAGACAGGGGAGCGTCCTACGAGCAGTACTTC. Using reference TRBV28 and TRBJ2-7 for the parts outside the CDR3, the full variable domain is DVKVTQSSRYLVKRTGEKVFLECVQDMDHENMFWYRQDPGLGLRLIYFSYDVKMKEKGDIPEGYSVSREKKERFSLILESASTNQTSMYLCASRRDRGASYEQYFGPGTRLTVT.